The sequence of this TCR beta chain was determined in a study of tumor and adjacent non-tumor tissue in lung cancer. Study outcomes and limitations: Tumor TCR diversity, when higher, was linked to shorter survival.

The CDR3 has 15 residues. Germline loops: CDR1 SGHNT, CDR2 YYREEE (reference sequence). The V and J ends lost 3 bases and 3 bases, in that order; junction bases with no gene match: 9. TCRbeta libraries were built with three rounds of nested PCR, modified from ARM-PCR. TCRdb reprocessed the multiplex PCR reads via MiXCR and lists one record per CDR3 protein. The top ten hold 10% to 15% of the sample, which has 95,000 to 150,000 distinct CDR3 sequences, approximately 66% seen once. The template was RNA from unsorted bulk tissue. This clonotype has only a few counts. As yet, its antigen is unknown. A much bigger clone sits one base away, suggesting this may be a read error.

The chain carries TRBV5-4 and TRBJ2-7; TRBD2 agrees at 7 bases. This sequence was found in a man younger than 45 with non-small cell lung cancer. Sequences were obtained from lung tumor tissue. CDR3 amino acids: CASSSAGLTRYEQYF. The CDR3 nucleotides read TGTGCCAGCAGCTCGGCGGGACTAACACGCTACGAGCAGTACTTC. Supplemented by reference TRBV5-4 and TRBJ2-7, the full variable domain reads ETGVTQSPTHLIKTRGQQVTLRCSSQSGHNTVSWYQQALGQGPQFIFQYYREEENGRGNFPPRFSGLQFPNYSSELNVNALELDDSALYLCASSSAGLTRYEQYFGPGTRLTVT.